The entry that follows covers one T cell receptor beta chain sequence. The clone's antigen remains unknown. No base quality information exists; no much larger clone differs at one position. This record comes from a study of blood T cell repertoires in COVID-19 (dated by TCRdb to about 2020). About the study as a whole: Samples covering the acute and convalescent phases of COVID-19 were provided by collaborators in the United States, Italy and Spain. The material from the prospective study consisted of cDNA or gDNA derived from T cells, B-cell-depleted T cells, or PBMCs. The dataset comprised deeply sampled blood TCRbeta repertoires from subjects exposed to, actively infected with, or recovered from COVID-19. The repertoires were made available in a free public database intended to serve as a resource for research on the immune response to SARS-CoV-2. The samples were drawn from the first 160 participants of the ongoing ImmuneRACE study and from 950 to 1,500 subjects provided by 6 global collaborators. A de-identified subject ID, COVID-19 status, age in years and sex were almost always included in the sample metadata. Where available, HLA class I and class II types were obtained from metadata supplied by the sample provider rather than from assay-based typing. The investigation overall reported the following: Clinical and demographic metadata were provided uncurated, with the amount varying by source and participant.

In Seattle, one collaborating source enrolled patients while the infection was active and tracked those patients longitudinally over the course of disease. Each collaborating institution followed its own protocols to collect whole blood in K2EDTA tubes. For TCRbeta analysis, collaborators shipped samples as frozen whole blood, isolated PBMCs, or DNA extracted from either of those sample types. V gives up 5 bases and J gives up 3 bases, and the segment between their germline ends measures 19 bases. The CDR3 sequence holds 17 residues, the cysteine and phenylalanine included. Of the read, only the CDR3 DNA is kept; its 51 bases are in frame from base 1. Taken from the germline V gene (reference sequence), the CDR1 and CDR2 loops are MNHNY and SVGAGI. TCRbeta CDR3 regions were amplified from genomic DNA by means of the immunoSEQ Assay, a bias-controlled multiplex PCR. The source study handled its data this way. The number of nucleated cells in each sample was estimated by amplification of reference gene primers within the assay. To quantify the absolute abundance of each unique TCRbeta CDR3 rearrangement, sequence reads were collapsed and filtered. For each sample, productive Simpson clonality was calculated as the square root of Simpson's diversity index over productive rearrangements. The source is immuneACCESS, and TCRdb retained only in-frame sequences with V and J called. Part of the clones is not carried over; for the studies checked, unresolved V genes explain less than half of this, and the remainder is unexplained. The DNA was the basis for D and trimming; V, J and clone size are from that table. For this sample there are roughly 230,000 clones; around 89% appear just once. The ten top clones hold around 2.3% of the sample.

This TCR derives from a woman aged 60-70 years with COVID-19, enrolled during active disease. Source material: peripheral blood. Recombination connected TRBV6-6 to TRBJ1-4; perhaps TRBD1 is the D gene, with 6 bases matching. The DNA sequence is given as TGTGCCAGCAGTCCATGGACAGCCAACCTGCCTAATGAAAAACTGTTTTTT. Its translation is CASSPWTANLPNEKLFF.